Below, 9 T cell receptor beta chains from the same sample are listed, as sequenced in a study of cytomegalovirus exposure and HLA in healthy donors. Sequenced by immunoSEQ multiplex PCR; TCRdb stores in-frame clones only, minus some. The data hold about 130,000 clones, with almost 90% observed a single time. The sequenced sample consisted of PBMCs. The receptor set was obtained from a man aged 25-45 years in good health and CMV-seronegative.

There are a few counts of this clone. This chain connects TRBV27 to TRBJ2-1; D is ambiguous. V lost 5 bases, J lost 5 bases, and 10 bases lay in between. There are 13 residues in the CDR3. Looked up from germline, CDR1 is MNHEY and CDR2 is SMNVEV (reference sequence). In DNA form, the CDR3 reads TGTGCCAGCAGTATTTCCAGTGACAATGAGCAGTTCTTC. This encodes CASSISSDNEQFF.

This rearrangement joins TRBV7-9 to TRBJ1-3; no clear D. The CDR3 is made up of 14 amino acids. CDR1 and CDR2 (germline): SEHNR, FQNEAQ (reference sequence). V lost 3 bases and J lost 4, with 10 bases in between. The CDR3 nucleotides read TGTGCCAGCAGCTTCGGGAGGGAGGGAAACACCATATATTTT. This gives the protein CASSFGREGNTIYF.

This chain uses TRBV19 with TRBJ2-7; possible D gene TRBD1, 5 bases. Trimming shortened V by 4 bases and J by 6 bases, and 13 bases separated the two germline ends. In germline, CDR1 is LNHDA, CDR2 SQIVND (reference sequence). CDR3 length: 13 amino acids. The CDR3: CASSTGSRSEQYF. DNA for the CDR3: TGTGCCAGTAGTACAGGGTCTAGGAGCGAGCAGTACTTC.

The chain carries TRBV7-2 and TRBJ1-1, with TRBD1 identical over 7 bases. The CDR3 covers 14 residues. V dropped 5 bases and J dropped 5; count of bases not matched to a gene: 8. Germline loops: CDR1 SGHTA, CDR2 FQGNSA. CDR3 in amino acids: CASSLRQGGTEAFF. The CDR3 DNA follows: TGTGCCAGCAGCCTACGACAGGGCGGGACTGAAGCTTTCTTT.

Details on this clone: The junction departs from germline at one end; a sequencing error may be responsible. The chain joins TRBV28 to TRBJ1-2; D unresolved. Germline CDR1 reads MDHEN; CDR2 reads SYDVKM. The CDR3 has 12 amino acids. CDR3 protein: CASFGVNYSYTF. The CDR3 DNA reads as TGTGCCAGTTTCGGGGTTAACTATAGCTACACCTTC.

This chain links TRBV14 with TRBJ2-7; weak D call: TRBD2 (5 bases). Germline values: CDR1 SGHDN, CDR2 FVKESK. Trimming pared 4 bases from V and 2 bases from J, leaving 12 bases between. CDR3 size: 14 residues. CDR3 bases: TGTGCCAGCAGCCCCCTCGGGATAACCTACGAGCAGTACTTC. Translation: CASSPLGITYEQYF.

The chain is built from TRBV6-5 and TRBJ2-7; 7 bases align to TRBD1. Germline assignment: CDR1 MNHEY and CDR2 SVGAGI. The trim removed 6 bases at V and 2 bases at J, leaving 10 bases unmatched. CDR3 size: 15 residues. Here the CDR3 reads CASSRGQAEPYEQYF. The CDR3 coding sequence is TGTGCCAGCAGCCGAGGACAGGCCGAACCCTACGAGCAGTACTTC.

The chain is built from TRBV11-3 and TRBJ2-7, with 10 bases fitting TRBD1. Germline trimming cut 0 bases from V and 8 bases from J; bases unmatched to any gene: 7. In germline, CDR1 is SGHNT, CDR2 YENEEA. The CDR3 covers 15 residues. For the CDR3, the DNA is TGTGCCAGCAGCTTAGATGGGACAGGGGAAGGCAAGCAGTACTTC. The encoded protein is CASSLDGTGEGKQYF.

CDR3 sequence (DNA): TGTGCCAGCAGTCTTTCACAGGGGGCAAAAAACATTCAGTACTTC. Amino acid sequence: CASSLSQGAKNIQYF. The V gene is TRBV7-8, the J gene TRBJ2-4, with TRBD1 matching over 9 bases. CDR1 and CDR2 (germline): SGHVS, FQNEAQ. The CDR3 runs 15 residues. V shed 6 bases, J shed 4 bases, and the junction held 7 bases outside the gene matches.